These 17 T cell receptor beta chains were sequenced from one sample in a study of blood T cell repertoires in COVID-19. Assay: immunoSEQ multiplex PCR; the TCRdb copy retains only in-frame clones and omits some. The sample includes under 300,000 clones, approximately 80% of them seen just once. The sequenced sample was peripheral blood. The origin of the receptors is a woman between 55 and 75 years old with active or convalescent COVID-19.

CDR3 coding DNA: TGTGCCAGCAGCGTAGGACCCGCCACAGTAGGACAGCCCCAGCATTTT. This encodes CASSVGPATVGQPQHF. The chain joins TRBV9 to TRBJ1-5, with unresolved D. CDR3 length: 16 residues. CDR1 and CDR2 (germline): SGDLS, YYNGEE. Trimming took off 0 bases at V and 7 bases at J, with 17 bases between the two ends.

The chain joins TRBV1 to TRBJ2-6; the D call TRBD2 from the table was never checked on the DNA. TRBV1 represents a pseudogene. The CDR3 length is 18 residues. The DNA of the CDR3 is TGCACCAGCAGCCAATGTAGCGGGGGCCGCTCTGGGGCCAACGTCCTGACTTTC. This translates into CTSSQCSGGRSGANVLTF.

The chain couples TRBV25-1 to TRBJ2-3; maybe TRBD2 (6 bases). Trimming removed 2 bases from V and 0 bases from J, with 12 bases in between. The germline V gene encodes CDR1 MGHDK and CDR2 SYGVNS. This CDR3 comprises 16 residues. The CDR3 spells CASSEGLALSTDTQYF. CDR3 DNA sequence: TGTGCCAGCAGTGAAGGGCTAGCGCTTAGCACAGATACGCAGTATTTT.

The rearrangement uses TRBV27 and TRBJ1-2; 8 bases match TRBD1. Germline values: CDR1 MNHEY, CDR2 SMNVEV (reference sequence). This CDR3 is built from 14 residues. J gave up 5 bases and V 4 bases, and 6 bases lay outside the gene matches. DNA for the CDR3: TGTGCCAGCAGTTCGTACAGGGGGGGGTATGGCTACACCTTC. It codes for CASSSYRGGYGYTF.

This clone appeared a few times. The chain combines TRBV5-1 with TRBJ2-3; 8 bases fit TRBD2. This CDR3 is 15 amino acids long. Germline CDR1 is SGHRS and CDR2 is YFSETQ. Trimming at V came to 4 bases and at J to 3 bases, leaving 7 bases not matched to a gene. The CDR3 DNA reads TGCGCCAGCAGCCAATTTAGCGGGGCGACAGATACGCAGTATTTT. This sequence encodes CASSQFSGATDTQYF. Looking up the rest from reference TRBV5-1 and TRBJ2-3 gives the full variable domain: KAGVTQTPRYLIKTRGQQVTLSCSPISGHRSVSWYQQTPGQGLQFLFEYFSETQRNKGNFPGRFSGRQFSNSRSEMNVSTLELGDSALYLCASSQFSGATDTQYFGPGTRLTVL.

The chain uses TRBV7-2 and TRBJ2-2, with a possible D match to TRBD2 (5 bases). Germline V CDR1 and CDR2: SGHTA, FQGNSA. V was clipped by 6 bases and J by 3 bases, with 11 bases between them. This CDR3 has 14 amino acids. CDR3 DNA sequence: TGTGCCAGCAGTCCCGGGATCCACACCGGGGAGCTGTTTTTT. Encoded protein: CASSPGIHTGELFF.

The chain has TRBV9 and TRBJ2-5, with TRBD2 matching 11 bases. The CDR3 is 14 residues long. Germline trimming cut 3 bases from V and 6 bases from J; bases unmatched to any gene: 4. The germline V gene encodes CDR1 SGDLS and CDR2 YYNGEE. CDR3: CASSARLAGQTQYF. The CDR3 DNA sequence: TGTGCCAGCAGCGCAAGACTAGCGGGGCAGACCCAGTACTTC.

Note on this clone: This specimen includes other DNA sequences encoding the same CDR3. This sequence joins TRBV15 and TRBJ1-5, with TRBD1 matching over 12 bases. J gave up 7 bases and V 5 bases, and 6 bases lay outside the gene matches. Looked up from germline, CDR1 is LNHNV and CDR2 is YYDKDF (reference sequence). CDR3 length: 15 residues. The CDR3 DNA sequence: TGTGCCACCAGCCGGGACAGGGGGCAAGGACAGCCCCAGCATTTT. It specifies CATSRDRGQGQPQHF.

V and J are TRBV2 and TRBJ2-2; 11 bases fit TRBD2. Germline lookup yields CDR1 SNHLY and CDR2 FYNNEI. This CDR3 comprises 19 residues. Unmatched junction bases numbered 15, after V lost 5 bases and J lost 4 bases. The CDR3 here is CASSTTASGGLLGTGELFF. CDR3 in DNA: TGTGCCAGCAGTACCACGGCTAGCGGGGGGCTCCTTGGCACCGGGGAGCTGTTTTTT. The whole variable domain, filled in from reference TRBV2 and TRBJ2-2, reads EPEVTQTPSHQVTQMGQEVILRCVPISNHLYFYWYRQILGQKVEFLVSFYNNEISEKSEIFDDQFSVERPDGSNFTLKIRSTKLEDSAMYFCASSTTASGGLLGTGELFFGEGSRLTVL.

The chain recombines TRBV5-8 with TRBJ2-7; a weak D match, TRBD2 (6 bases). Germline V CDR1 and CDR2: SGHTS, YDEGEE. The CDR3 is made up of 12 amino acids. V was cut by 10 bases and J by 4 bases, with 15 bases left in between. The CDR3 sequence: CAGAGWAYEQYF. CDR3 DNA: TGTGCCGGGGCGGGATGGGCGTACGAGCAGTACTTC. Based on the CDR3 plus reference TRBV5-8 and TRBJ2-7, the full variable domain is EAGVTQSPTHLIKTRGQQATLRCSPISGHTSVYWYQQALGLGLQFLLWYDEGEERNRGNFPPRFSGRQFPNYSSELNVNALELEDSALYLCAGAGWAYEQYFGPGTRLTVT.

This clone appeared once. The rearrangement uses TRBV2 and TRBJ2-3; TRBD1 matches at 9 bases. V trimming: 6 bases; J trimming: 5 bases; junction bases outside the gene matches: 9. The length of the CDR3 is 15 residues. CDR1 and CDR2 from the germline V gene are SNHLY and FYNNEI. For the CDR3, the DNA is TGTGCCAGCAGCTCCGGGACAGGGATGATAGATACGCAGTATTTT. Its protein product is CASSSGTGMIDTQYF.

The chain uses TRBV5-6 and TRBJ2-7, with TRBD2 matching over 7 bases. The CDR3 is 14 residues long. The V and J ends lost 2 bases and 3 bases, in that order; junction bases with no gene match: 5. The germline gives CDR1 SGHDT, CDR2 YYEEEE. CDR3 protein: CASSFGQRGYEQYF. The CDR3 DNA sequence: TGTGCCAGCAGCTTTGGCCAGCGGGGCTACGAGCAGTACTTC.

The count of this clone is one. The rearrangement uses TRBV16 and TRBJ2-5; 7 nucleotides match TRBD1. Germline CDR1 and CDR2: KGHSY and FQNENV. The CDR3 has 16 residues. The V and J ends lost 1 base and 1 base, in that order; junction bases with no gene match: 6. This CDR3 is CASSQFRQGGQETQYF. The CDR3 nucleotides read TGTGCCAGCAGCCAATTTAGACAGGGTGGCCAAGAGACCCAGTACTTC.

V gene TRBV5-1 combines with J gene TRBJ2-1; D is unresolved. CDR1 and CDR2 from the germline V gene are SGHRS and YFSETQ. Between the trimmed V and J ends, which lost 0 bases and 10 bases, there was a span of 8 bases. This CDR3 is built from 12 residues. The CDR3, as DNA: TGCGCCAGCAGCTTGGTGGTTACAGAGCAGTTCTTC. It encodes CASSLVVTEQFF.

CDR3 bases: TGTGCCAGCAGTGCCAGGGACAGCCCTCCCTACGAGCAGTACTTC. Protein product: CASSARDSPPYEQYF. V is TRBV25-1 and J is TRBJ2-7, with 7 bases lining up with TRBD1. Unmatched junction bases numbered 8, after V lost 4 bases and J lost 2 bases. Germline V gene lookup returns CDR1 MGHDK and CDR2 SYGVNS. CDR3 size: 15 residues.

The chain joins TRBV27 to TRBJ1-1; no clear D gene. V gave up 3 bases and J gave up 2 bases, with 4 bases separating them. This CDR3 has 12 amino acids. Per the germline V gene, CDR1 is MNHEY and CDR2 is SMNVEV (reference sequence). In DNA, the CDR3 is TGTGCCAGCAGTTTCGGTAACACTGAAGCTTTCTTT. Its translation: CASSFGNTEAFF.

The rearrangement joins TRBV7-8 to TRBJ2-7; weak D call: TRBD1 (5 bases). This CDR3 is 14 amino acids long. The germline V gene has CDR1 SGHVS and CDR2 FQNEAQ. V was trimmed by 3 bases and J by 2 bases, leaving 11 bases between them. This chain's CDR3 is CASSFSTGPYEQYF. The CDR3 bases are TGTGCCAGCAGCTTTTCCACAGGACCCTACGAGCAGTACTTC.